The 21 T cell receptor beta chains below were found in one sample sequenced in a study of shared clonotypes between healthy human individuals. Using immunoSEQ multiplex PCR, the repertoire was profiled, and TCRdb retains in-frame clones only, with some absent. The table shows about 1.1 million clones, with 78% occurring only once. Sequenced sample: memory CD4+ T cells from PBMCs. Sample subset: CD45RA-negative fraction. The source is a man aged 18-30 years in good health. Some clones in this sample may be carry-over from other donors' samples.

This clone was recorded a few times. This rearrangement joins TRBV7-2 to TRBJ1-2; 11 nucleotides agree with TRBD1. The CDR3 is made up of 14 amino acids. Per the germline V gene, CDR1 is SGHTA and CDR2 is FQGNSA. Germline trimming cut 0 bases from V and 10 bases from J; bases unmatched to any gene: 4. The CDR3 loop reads CASSLAGTGGDYTF. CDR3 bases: TGTGCCAGCAGCTTAGCCGGGACAGGGGGTGACTACACCTTC.

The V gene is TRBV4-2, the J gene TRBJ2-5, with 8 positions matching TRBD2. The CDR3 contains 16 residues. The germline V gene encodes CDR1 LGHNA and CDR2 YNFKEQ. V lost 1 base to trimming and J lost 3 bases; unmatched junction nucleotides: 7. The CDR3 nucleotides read TGTGCCAGCAGCCAAGGTGGTCTAGCGGGCGAAGAGACCCAGTACTTC. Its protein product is CASSQGGLAGEETQYF.

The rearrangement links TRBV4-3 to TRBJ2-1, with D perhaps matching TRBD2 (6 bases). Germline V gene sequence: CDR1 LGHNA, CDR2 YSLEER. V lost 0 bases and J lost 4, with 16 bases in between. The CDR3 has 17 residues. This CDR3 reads CASSQDARDFQYNEQFF. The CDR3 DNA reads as TGCGCCAGCAGCCAAGATGCGCGGGACTTCCAGTACAATGAGCAGTTCTTC.

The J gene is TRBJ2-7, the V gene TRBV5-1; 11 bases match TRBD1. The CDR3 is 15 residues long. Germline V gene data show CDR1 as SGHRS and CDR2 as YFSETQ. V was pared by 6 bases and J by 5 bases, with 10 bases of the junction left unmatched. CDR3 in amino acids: CASTPSGQGVHEQYF. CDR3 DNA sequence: TGCGCCAGCACCCCATCGGGACAGGGGGTACACGAGCAGTACTTC.

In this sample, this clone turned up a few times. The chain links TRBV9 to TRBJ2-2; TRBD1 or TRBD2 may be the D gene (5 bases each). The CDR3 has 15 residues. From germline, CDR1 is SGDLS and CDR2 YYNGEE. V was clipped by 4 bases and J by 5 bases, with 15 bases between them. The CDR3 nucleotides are TGTGCCAGCAGCCTCGGGACCTTAGGAACCGGGGAGCTGTTTTTT. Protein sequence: CASSLGTLGTGELFF.

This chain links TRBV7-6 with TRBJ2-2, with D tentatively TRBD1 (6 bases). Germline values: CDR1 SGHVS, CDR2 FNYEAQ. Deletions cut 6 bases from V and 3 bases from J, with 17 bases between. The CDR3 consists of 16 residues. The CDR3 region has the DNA TGTGCCAGCAGTCACGTTAGGACAGCCTACACCGGGGAGCTGTTTTTT. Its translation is CASSHVRTAYTGELFF.

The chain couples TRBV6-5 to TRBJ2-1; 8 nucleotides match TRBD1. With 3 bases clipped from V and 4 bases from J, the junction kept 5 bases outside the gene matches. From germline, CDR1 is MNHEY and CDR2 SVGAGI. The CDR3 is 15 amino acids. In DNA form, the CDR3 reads TGTGCCAGCAGTTATTCGGGACAGGCTTACAATGAGCAGTTCTTC. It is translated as CASSYSGQAYNEQFF.

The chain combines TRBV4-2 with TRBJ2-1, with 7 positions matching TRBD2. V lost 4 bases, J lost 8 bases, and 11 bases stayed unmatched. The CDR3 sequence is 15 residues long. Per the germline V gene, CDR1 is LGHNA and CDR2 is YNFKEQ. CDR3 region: CASSPLGGSFDEQFF. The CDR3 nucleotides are TGTGCCAGCAGCCCCCTTGGCGGGAGTTTCGATGAGCAGTTCTTC.

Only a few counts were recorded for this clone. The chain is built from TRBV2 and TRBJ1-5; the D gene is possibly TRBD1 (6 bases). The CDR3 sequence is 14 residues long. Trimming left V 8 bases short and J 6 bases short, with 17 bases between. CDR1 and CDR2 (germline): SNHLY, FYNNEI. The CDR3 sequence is CASAGQAGSQPQHF. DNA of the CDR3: TGTGCCAGCGCGGGACAAGCGGGGAGTCAGCCCCAGCATTTT.

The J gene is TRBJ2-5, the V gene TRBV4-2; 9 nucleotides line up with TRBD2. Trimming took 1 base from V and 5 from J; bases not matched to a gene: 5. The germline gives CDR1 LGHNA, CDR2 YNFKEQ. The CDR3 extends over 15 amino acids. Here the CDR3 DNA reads TGTGCCAGCAGCCAAGGGACTAGCGAGGCGGAGACCCAGTACTTC. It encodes CASSQGTSEAETQYF.

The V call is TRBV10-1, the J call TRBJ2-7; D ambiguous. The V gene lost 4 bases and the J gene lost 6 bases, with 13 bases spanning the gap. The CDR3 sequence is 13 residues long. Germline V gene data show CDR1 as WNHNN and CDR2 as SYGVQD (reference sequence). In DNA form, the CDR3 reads TGCGCCAGCAGTGCGCAGGCCCCTCTCGAGCAGTACTTC. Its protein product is CASSAQAPLEQYF.

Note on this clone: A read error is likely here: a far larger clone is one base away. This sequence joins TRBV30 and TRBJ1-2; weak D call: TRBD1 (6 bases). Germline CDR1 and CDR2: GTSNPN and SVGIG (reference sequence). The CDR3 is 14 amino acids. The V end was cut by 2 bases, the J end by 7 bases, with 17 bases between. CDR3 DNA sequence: TGTGCCTGGAGTCCCAAGGGGGACCCGTGTGGCTACACCTTC. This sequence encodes CAWSPKGDPCGYTF.

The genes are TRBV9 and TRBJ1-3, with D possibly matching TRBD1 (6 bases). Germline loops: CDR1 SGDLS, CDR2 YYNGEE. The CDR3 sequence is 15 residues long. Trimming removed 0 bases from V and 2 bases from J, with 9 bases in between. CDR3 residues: CASSVEQGPGNTIYF. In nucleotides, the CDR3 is TGTGCCAGCAGCGTAGAACAGGGCCCTGGAAACACCATATATTTT.

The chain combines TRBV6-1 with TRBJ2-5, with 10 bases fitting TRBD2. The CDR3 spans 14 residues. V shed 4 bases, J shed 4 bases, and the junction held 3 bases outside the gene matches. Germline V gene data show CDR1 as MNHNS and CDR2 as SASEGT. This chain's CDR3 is CASSASGSRETQYF. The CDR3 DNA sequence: TGTGCCAGCAGTGCTAGCGGGAGCCGAGAGACCCAGTACTTC.

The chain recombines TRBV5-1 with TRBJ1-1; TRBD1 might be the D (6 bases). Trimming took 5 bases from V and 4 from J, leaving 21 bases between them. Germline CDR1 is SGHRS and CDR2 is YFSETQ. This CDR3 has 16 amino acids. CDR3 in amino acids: CASSLRSGGFGTEAFF. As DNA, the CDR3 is TGCGCCAGCAGTCTCCGCAGTGGGGGCTTTGGCACTGAAGCTTTCTTT.

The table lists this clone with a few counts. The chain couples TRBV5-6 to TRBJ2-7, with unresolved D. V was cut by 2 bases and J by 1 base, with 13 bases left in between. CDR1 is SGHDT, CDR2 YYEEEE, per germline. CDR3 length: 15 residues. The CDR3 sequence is CASSFKGLRSYEQYF. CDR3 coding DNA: TGTGCCAGCAGCTTTAAAGGGTTACGATCCTACGAGCAGTACTTC.

The CDR3 coding sequence is TGTGCCAGCAGCGTAGATGGTATCAGGGGAACAGATACGCAGTATTTT. Its translation is CASSVDGIRGTDTQYF. This chain connects TRBV9 to TRBJ2-3; D is perhaps TRBD1 (6 bases). Germline V gene sequence: CDR1 SGDLS, CDR2 YYNGEE. Trimming cost V 0 bases and J 3 bases, with 14 bases left between them. The CDR3 contains 16 residues. Supplemented by reference TRBV9 and TRBJ2-3, the full variable domain reads DSGVTQTPKHLITATGQRVTLRCSPRSGDLSVYWYQQSLDQGLQFLIQYYNGEERAKGNILERFSAQQFPDLHSELNLSSLELGDSALYFCASSVDGIRGTDTQYFGPGTRLTVL.

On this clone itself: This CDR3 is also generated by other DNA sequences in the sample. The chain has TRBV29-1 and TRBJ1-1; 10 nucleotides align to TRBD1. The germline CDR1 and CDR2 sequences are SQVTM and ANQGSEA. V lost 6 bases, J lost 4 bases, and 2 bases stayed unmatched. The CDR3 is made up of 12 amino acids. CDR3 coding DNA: TGCAGCGTAGGACAGGGGGGCACTGAAGCTTTCTTT. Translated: CSVGQGGTEAFF. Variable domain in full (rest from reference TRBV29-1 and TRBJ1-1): SAVISQKPSRDICQRGTSLTIQCQVDSQVTMMFWYRQQPGQSLTLIATANQGSEATYESGFVIDKFPISRPNLTFSTLTVSNMSPEDSSIYLCSVGQGGTEAFFGQGTRLTVV.

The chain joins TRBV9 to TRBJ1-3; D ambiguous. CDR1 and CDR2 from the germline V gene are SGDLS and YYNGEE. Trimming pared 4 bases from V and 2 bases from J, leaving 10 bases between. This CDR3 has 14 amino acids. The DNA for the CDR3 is TGTGCCAGCAGCCGGGCCCTGGCTGGAAACACCATATATTTT. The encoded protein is CASSRALAGNTIYF.

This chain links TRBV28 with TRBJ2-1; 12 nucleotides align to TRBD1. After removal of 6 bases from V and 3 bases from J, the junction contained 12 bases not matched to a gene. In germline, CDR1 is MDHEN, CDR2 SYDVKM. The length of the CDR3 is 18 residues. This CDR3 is CASSSRPGTGGRYNEQFF. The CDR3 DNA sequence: TGTGCCAGCAGCTCACGACCCGGGACAGGGGGCCGCTACAATGAGCAGTTCTTC.

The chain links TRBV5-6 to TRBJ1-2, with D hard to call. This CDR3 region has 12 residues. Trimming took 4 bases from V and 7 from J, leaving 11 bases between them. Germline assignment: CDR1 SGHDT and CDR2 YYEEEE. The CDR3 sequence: CASSVDLGGYTF. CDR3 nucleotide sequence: TGTGCCAGCAGCGTGGACCTGGGTGGCTACACCTTC.